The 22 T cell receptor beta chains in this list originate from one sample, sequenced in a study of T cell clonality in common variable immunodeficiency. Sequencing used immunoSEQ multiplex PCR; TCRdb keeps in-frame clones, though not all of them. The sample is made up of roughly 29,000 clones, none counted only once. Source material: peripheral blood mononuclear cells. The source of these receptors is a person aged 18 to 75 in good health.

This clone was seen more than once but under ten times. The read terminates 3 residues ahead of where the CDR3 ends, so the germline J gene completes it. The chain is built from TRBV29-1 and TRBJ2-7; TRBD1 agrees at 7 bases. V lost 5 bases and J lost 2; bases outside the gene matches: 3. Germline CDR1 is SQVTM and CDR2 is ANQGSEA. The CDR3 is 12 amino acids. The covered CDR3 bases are TGCAGCGTTCGGCAGGGGGCCTACGAG. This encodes CSVRQGAYE. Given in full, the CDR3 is CSVRQGAYEQYF.

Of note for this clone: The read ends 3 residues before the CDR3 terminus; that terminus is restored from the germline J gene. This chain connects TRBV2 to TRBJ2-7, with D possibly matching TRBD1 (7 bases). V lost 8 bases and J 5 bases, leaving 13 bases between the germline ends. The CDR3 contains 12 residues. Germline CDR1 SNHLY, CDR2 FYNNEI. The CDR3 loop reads CASGGTVHEQYF. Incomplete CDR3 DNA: TGTGCCAGCGGAGGGACAGTCCACGAG.

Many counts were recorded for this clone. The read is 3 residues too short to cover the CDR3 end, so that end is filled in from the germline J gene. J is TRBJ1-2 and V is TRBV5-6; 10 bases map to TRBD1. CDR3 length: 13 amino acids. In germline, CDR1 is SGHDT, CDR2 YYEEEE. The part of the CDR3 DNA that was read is TGTGCCAGCAGCCAGGGACAGGGGACGGGC. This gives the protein CASSQGQGTG. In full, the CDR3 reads CASSQGQGTGYTF.

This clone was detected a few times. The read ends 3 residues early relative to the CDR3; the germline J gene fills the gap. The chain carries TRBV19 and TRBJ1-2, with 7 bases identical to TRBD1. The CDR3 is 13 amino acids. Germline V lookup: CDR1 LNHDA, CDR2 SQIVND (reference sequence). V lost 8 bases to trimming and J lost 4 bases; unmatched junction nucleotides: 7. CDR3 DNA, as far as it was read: TGTGCCAGTCGACAGGGCTCCAGCTATGGC. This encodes CASRQGSSYG. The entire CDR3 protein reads CASRQGSSYGYTF.

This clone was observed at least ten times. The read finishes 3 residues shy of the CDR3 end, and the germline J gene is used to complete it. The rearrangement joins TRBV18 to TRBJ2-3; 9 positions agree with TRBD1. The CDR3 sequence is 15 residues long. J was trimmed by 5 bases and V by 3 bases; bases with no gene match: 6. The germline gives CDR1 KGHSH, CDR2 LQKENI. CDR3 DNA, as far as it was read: TGTGCCAGCTCACCCCGGGACAGGGTTTTAGATACG. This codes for CASSPRDRVLDT. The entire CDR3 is CASSPRDRVLDTQYF.

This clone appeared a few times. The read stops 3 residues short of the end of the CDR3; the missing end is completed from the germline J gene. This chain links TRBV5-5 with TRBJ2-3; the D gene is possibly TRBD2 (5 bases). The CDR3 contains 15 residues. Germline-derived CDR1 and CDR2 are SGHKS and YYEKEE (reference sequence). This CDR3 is CASSLALGDRETQYF. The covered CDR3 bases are TGTGCCAGCAGCTTGGCGCTCGGGGATCGAGAGACG.

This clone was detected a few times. The CDR3 loop reads CASSTAGTDTEAFF. The CDR3 DNA, read in part, is TGTGCCAGTAGTACTGCCGGGACAGACACTGAA. The chain uses TRBV19 and TRBJ1-1; 7 bases align to TRBD1. The CDR3 is cut off 3 residues early in the read; its end comes from the germline J gene. The V gene's germline CDR1 is LNHDA and CDR2 SQIVND (reference sequence). J lost 3 bases, V lost 4 bases, and 5 bases had no gene match. This CDR3 has 14 amino acids.

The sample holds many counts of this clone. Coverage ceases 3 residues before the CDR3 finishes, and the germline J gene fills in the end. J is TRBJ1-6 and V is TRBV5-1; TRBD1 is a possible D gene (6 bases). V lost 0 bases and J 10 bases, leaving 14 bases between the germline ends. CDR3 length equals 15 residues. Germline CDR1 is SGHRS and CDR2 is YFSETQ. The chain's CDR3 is CASSLATGRESPLHF. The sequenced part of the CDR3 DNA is TGCGCCAGCAGCTTGGCCACAGGGAGGGAATCACCC.

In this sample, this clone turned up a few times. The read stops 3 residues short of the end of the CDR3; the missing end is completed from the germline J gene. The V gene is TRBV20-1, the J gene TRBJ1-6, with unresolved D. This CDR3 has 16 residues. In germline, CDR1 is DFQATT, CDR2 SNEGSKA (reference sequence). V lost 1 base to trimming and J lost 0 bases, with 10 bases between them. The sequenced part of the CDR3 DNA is TGCAGTGCTAGAGTAGGGCAGAGCTCCTATAATTCACCC. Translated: CSARVGQSSYNSP. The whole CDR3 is CSARVGQSSYNSPLHF.

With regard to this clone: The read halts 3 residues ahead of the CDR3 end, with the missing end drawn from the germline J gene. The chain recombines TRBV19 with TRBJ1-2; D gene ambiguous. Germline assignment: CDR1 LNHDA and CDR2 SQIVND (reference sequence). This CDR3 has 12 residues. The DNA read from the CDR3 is TGTGCCAGTAGTATCCGAGCTGCGGGC. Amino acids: CASSIRAAG. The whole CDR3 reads CASSIRAAGYTF.

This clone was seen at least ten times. CDR3 DNA, as far as it was read: TGCGCCAGCAGCCAAGATGGTAGACAGTATAATTCACCC. This gives the protein CASSQDGRQYNSP. The entire CDR3 sequence reads CASSQDGRQYNSPLHF. The V call is TRBV4-1, the J call TRBJ1-6; maybe TRBD1 (5 bases). Read coverage stops 3 residues before the CDR3 terminus; the germline J gene supplies the remainder. Germline V gene lookup returns CDR1 MGHRA and CDR2 YSYEKL. Trimming left V 0 bases short and J 4 bases short, with 10 bases between. The CDR3 length is 16 residues.

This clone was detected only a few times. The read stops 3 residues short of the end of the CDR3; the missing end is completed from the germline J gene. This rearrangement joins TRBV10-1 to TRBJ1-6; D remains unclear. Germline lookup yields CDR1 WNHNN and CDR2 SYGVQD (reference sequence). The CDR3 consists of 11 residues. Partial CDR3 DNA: TGCGCCAGCAGTGGGATAGGGCCC. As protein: CASSGIGP. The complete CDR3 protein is CASSGIGPLHF.

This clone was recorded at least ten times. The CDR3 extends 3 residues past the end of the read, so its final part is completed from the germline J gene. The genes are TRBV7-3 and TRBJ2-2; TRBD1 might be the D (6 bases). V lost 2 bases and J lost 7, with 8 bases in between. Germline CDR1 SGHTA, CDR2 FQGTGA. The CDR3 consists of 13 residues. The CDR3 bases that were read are TGTGCCAGCAGCTTACCAGGGGTCGGGGAG. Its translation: CASSLPGVGE. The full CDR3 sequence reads CASSLPGVGELFF.

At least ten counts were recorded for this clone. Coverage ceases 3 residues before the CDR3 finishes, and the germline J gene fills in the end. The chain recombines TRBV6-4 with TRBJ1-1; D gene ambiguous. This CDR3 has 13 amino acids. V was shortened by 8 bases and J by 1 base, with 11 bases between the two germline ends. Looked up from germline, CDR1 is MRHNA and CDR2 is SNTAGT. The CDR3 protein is CASSTGENTEAFF. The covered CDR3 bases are TGTGCCAGCTCTACCGGGGAGAACACTGAA.

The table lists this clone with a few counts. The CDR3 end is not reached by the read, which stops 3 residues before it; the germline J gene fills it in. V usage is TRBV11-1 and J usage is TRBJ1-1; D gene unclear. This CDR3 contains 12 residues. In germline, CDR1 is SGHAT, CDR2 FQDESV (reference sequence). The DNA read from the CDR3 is TGTGCCAGCAGCTTAGAGCCAAATGAT. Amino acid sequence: CASSLEPND. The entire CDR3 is CASSLEPNDAFF.

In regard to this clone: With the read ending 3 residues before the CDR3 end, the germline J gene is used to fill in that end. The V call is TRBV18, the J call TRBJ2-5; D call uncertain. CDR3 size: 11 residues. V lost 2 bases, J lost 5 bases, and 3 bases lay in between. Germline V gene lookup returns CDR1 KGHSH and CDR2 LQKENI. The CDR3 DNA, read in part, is TGTGCCAGCTCACCATCGGAGACC. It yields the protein CASSPSET. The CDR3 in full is CASSPSETQYF.

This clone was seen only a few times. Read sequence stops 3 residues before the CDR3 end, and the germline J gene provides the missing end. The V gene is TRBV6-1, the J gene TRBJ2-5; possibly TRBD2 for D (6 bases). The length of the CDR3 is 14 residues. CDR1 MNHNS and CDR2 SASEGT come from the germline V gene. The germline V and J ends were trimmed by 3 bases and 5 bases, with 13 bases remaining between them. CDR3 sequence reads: CASSERTRGETQYF. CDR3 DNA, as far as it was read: TGTGCCAGCAGTGAGAGGACCCGGGGGGAGACC.

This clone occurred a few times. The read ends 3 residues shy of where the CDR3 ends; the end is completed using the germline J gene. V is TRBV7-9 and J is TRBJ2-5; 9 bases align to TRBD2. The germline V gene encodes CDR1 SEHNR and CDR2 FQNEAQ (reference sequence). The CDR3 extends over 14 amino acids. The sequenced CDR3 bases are TGTGCCAGCAGCGCGGGGGGGCCAGGAGATACC. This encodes CASSAGGPGDT. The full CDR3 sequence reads CASSAGGPGDTQYF.

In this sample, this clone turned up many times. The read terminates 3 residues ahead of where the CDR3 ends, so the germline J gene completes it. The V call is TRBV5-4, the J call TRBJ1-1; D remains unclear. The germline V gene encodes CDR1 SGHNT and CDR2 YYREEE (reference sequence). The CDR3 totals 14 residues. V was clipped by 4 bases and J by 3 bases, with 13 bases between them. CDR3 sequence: CASSLDPRYTEAFF. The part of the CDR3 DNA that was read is TGTGCCAGCAGCCTGGACCCTCGGTACACTGAA.

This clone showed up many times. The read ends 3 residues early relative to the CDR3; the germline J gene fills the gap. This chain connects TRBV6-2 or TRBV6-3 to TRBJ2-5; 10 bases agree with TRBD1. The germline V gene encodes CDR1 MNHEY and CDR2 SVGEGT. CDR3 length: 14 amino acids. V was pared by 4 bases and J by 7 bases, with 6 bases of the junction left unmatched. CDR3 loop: CASSFGQGVTTQYF. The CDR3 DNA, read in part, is TGTGCCAGCAGTTTCGGACAGGGGGTAACGACC.

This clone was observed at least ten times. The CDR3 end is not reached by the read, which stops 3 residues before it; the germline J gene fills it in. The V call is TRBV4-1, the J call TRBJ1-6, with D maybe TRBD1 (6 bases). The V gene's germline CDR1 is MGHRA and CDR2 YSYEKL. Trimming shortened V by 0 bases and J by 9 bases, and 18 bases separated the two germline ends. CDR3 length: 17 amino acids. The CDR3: CASSQDQGRTDRSPLHF. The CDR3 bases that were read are TGCGCCAGCAGCCAAGATCAGGGGCGTACAGATCGTTCACCC.

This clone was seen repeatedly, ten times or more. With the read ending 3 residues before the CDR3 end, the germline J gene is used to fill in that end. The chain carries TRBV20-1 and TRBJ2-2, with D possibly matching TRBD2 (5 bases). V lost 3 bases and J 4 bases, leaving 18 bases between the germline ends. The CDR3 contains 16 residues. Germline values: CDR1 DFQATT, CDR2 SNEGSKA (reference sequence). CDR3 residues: CSASHSASGTTGELFF. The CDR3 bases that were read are TGCAGTGCTAGTCACTCCGCAAGCGGAACCACCGGGGAG.